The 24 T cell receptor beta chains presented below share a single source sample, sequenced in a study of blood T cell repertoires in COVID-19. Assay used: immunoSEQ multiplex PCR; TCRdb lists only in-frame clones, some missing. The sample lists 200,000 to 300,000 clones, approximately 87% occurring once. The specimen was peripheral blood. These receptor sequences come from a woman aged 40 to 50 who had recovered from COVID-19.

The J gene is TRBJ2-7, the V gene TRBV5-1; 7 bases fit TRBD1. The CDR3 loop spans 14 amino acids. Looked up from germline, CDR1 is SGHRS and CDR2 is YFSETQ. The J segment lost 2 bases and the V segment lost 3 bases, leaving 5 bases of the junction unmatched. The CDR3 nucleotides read TGCGCCAGCAGCTACGACAGGGAAGCCTACGAGCAGTACTTC. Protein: CASSYDREAYEQYF.

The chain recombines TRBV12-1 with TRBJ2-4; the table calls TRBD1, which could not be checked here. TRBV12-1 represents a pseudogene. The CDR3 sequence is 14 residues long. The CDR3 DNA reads TGTGCCAGCAGCCTACGGGACAGTCAAAACATTCAGTACTTC. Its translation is CASSLRDSQNIQYF.

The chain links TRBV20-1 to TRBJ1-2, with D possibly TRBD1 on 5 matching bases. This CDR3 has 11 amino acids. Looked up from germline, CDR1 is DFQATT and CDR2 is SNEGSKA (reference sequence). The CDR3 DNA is TGCAGCCTTGGGGGGAACTATGGCTACACCTTC. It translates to CSLGGNYGYTF.

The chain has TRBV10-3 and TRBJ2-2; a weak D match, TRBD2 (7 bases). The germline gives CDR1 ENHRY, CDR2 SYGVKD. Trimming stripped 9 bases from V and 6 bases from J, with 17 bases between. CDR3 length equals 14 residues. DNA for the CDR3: TGTGCCATTGGTGGGGCGGGGGCTGCCGGGGAGCTGTTTTTT. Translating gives CAIGGAGAAGELFF.

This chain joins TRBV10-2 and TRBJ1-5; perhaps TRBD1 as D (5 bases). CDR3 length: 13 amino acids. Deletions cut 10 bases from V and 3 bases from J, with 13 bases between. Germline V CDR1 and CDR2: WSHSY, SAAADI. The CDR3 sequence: CATVDSYNQPQHF. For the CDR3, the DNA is TGCGCCACCGTAGACAGCTACAATCAGCCCCAGCATTTT.

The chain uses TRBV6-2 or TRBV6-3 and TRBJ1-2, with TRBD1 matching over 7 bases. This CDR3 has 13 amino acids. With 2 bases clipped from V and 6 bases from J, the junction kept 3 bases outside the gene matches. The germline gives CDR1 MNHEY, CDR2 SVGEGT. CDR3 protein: CASSYRGRDGYTF. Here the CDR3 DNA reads TGTGCCAGCAGTTACAGGGGGCGAGATGGCTACACCTTC.

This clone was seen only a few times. The CDR3 DNA sequence: TGTGCCTGGGCCCGGGGTAGGCTTGGCGAGCAGTACTTC. Translation: CAWARGRLGEQYF. The genes are TRBV30 and TRBJ2-7, with TRBD2 as a possible D gene (5 bases). This CDR3 contains 13 residues. V was trimmed by 5 bases and J by 6 bases, leaving 17 bases between them. Germline V CDR1 and CDR2: GTSNPN, SVGIG (reference sequence). Full variable domain (remainder filled in from reference TRBV30 and TRBJ2-7): SQTIHQWPATLVQPVGSPLSLECTVEGTSNPNLYWYRQAAGRGLQLLFYSVGIGQISSEVPQNLSASRPQDRQFILSSKKLLLSDSGFYLCAWARGRLGEQYFGPGTRLTVT.

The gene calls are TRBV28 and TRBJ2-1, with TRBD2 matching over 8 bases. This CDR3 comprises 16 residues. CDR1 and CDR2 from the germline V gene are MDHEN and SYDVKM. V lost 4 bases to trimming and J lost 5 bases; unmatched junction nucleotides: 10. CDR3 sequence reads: CASSSPRGGTNNEQFF. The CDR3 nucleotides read TGTGCCAGCAGTTCACCCCGGGGGGGCACTAACAATGAGCAGTTCTTC.

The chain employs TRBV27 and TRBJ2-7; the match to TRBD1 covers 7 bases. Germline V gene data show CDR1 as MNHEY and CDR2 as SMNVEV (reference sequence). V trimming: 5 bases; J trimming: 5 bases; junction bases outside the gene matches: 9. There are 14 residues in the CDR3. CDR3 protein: CASSRTQGKDEQYF. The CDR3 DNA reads TGTGCCAGCAGTCGGACACAGGGGAAAGACGAGCAGTACTTC.

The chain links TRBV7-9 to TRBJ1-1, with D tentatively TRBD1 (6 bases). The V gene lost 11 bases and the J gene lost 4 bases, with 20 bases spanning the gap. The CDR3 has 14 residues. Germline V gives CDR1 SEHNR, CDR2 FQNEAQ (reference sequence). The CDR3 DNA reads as TGTGCCGTAGGGGAGGGCCGGGGGGCCACTGAAGCTTTCTTT. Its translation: CAVGEGRGATEAFF.

CDR3 amino acids: CASSRTGGSYEQYF. Written as DNA, the CDR3 is TGCGCCAGCAGCCGGACAGGGGGTTCCTACGAGCAGTACTTC. The chain is built from TRBV4-3 and TRBJ2-7, with 10 bases that match TRBD1. This CDR3 spans 14 amino acids. Germline trimming cut 4 bases from V and 1 base from J; bases unmatched to any gene: 1. Germline values: CDR1 LGHNA, CDR2 YSLEER.

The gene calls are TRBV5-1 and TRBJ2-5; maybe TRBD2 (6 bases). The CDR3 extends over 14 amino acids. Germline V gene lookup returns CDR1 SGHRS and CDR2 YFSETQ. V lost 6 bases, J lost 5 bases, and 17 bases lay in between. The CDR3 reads CASTPTGRRETQYF. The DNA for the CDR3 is TGCGCCAGCACTCCAACCGGGAGAAGGGAGACCCAGTACTTC.

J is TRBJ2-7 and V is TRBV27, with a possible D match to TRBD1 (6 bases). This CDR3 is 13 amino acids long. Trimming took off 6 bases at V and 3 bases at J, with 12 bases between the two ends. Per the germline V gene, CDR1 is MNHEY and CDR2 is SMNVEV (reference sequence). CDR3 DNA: TGTGCCAGCAGGAGCTTAGGGGGCTACGAGCAGTACTTC. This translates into CASRSLGGYEQYF.

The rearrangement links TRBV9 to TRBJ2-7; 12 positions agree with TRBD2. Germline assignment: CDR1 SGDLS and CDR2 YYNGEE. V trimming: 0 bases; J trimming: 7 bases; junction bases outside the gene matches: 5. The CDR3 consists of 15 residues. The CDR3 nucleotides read TGTGCCAGCAGCGTAGAAGGCACTAGCGGGGGGGAGCAGTACTTC. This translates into CASSVEGTSGGEQYF.

The CDR3 DNA reads TGTGCCAGCAGCGTAGGGACTAGCGGATTCTCGGAGCAGTACTTC. Its protein product is CASSVGTSGFSEQYF. J is TRBJ2-7 and V is TRBV9, with TRBD2 matching 10 bases. This CDR3 is built from 15 residues. Germline loops: CDR1 SGDLS, CDR2 YYNGEE. V lost 0 bases, J lost 7 bases, and 7 bases stayed unmatched. The variable domain in full, completed from reference TRBV9 and TRBJ2-7, reads DSGVTQTPKHLITATGQRVTLRCSPRSGDLSVYWYQQSLDQGLQFLIQYYNGEERAKGNILERFSAQQFPDLHSELNLSSLELGDSALYFCASSVGTSGFSEQYFGPGTRLTVT.

CDR3 nucleotides: TGTGCCAGCAGAAGACAGGGGCCCTCTAACTATGGCTACACCTTC. It is translated as CASRRQGPSNYGYTF. The chain recombines TRBV6-5 with TRBJ1-2; TRBD1 matches at 8 bases. The ends lost 6 bases at V and 0 bases at J; junction bases unmatched: 6. The CDR3 has 15 residues. Per the germline V gene, CDR1 is MNHEY and CDR2 is SVGAGI.

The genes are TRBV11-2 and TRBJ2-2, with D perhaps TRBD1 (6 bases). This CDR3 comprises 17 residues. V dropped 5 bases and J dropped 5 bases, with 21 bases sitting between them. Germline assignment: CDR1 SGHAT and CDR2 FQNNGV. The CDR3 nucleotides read TGTGCCAGCAGCCCCCGACAGGCGGGCGACCTAACCGGGGAGCTGTTTTTT. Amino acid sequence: CASSPRQAGDLTGELFF. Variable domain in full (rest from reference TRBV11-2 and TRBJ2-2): EAGVAQSPRYKIIEKRQSVAFWCNPISGHATLYWYQQILGQGPKLLIQFQNNGVVDDSQLPKDRFSAERLKGVDSTLKIQPAKLEDSAVYLCASSPRQAGDLTGELFFGEGSRLTVL.

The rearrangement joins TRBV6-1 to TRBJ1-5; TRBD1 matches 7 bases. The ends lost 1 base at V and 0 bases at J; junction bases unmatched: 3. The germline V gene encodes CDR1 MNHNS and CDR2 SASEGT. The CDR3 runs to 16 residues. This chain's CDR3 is CASSEGTGSSNQPQHF. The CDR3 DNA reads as TGTGCCAGCAGTGAAGGGACAGGTTCTAGCAATCAGCCCCAGCATTTT.

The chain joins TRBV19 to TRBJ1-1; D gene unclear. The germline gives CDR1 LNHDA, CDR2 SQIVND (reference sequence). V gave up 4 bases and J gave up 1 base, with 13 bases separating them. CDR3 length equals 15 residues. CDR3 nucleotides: TGTGCCAGTAGTAACCCCCGGGTAGGGAACACTGAAGCTTTCTTT. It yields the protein CASSNPRVGNTEAFF.

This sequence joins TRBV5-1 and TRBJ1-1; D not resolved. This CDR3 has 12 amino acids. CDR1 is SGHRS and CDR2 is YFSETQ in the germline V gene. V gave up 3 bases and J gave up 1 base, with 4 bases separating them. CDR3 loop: CASSYGNTEAFF. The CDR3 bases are TGCGCCAGCAGCTACGGGAACACTGAAGCTTTCTTT.

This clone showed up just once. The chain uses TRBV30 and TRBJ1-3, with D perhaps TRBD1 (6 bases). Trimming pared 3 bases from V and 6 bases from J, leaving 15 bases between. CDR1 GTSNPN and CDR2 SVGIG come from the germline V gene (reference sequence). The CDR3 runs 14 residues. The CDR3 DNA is TGTGCCTGGAGGGGGGCAGGGGCCCCAAACACCATATATTTT. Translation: CAWRGAGAPNTIYF.

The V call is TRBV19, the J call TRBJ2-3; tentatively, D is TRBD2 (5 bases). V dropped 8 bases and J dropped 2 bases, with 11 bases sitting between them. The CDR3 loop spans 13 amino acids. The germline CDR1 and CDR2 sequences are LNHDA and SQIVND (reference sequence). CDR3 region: CASRRLNTDTQYF. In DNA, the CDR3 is TGTGCCAGTCGACGACTAAACACAGATACGCAGTATTTT.

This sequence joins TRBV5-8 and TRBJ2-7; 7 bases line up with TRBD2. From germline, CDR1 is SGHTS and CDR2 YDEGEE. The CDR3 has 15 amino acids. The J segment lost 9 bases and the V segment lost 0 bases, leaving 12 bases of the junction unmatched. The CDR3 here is CASSLVGLGRQGQYF. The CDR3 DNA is TGTGCCAGCAGCTTGGTTGGACTAGGCCGTCAGGGGCAGTACTTC.

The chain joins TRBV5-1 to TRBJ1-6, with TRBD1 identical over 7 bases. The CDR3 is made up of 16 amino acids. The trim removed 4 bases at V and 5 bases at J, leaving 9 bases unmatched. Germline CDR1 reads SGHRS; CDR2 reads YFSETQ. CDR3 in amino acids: CASSTRQGRNNSPLHF. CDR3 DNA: TGCGCCAGCAGCACCAGACAGGGACGAAATAATTCACCCCTCCACTTT.